The 32 T cell receptor beta chains given below trace back to one sample, sequenced in a study of blood T cell repertoires in COVID-19. Measured with immunoSEQ multiplex PCR; TCRdb has only the in-frame clones, and not every one. The data show over 85,000 clones, with around 89% seen just once and less than 3.5% held by the top ten. Sequenced material: peripheral blood. The receptors were sampled from a woman aged 50 to 60 with acute or convalescent COVID-19.

This clone was seen a handful of times. The chain carries TRBV10-2 and TRBJ1-5, with TRBD1 matching 10 bases. CDR1 WSHSY and CDR2 SAAADI come from the germline V gene. The CDR3 length is 14 residues. Trimming at V came to 8 bases and at J to 7 bases, leaving 8 bases not matched to a gene. DNA for the CDR3: TGCGCCAGCGGGACCGGGACAGGGGACCAGCCCCAGCATTTT. Its protein is CASGTGTGDQPQHF.

In its sample, this clone was seen once. The V and J genes are TRBV10-2 and TRBJ2-3; D may be TRBD2 (6 bases). Trimming shortened V by 6 bases and J by 2 bases, and 15 bases separated the two germline ends. CDR1 and CDR2 (germline): WSHSY, SAAADI. CDR3 length equals 15 residues. The CDR3 is CASSGSATFTDTQYF. The CDR3 nucleotides read TGCGCCAGCAGCGGGAGCGCCACTTTCACAGATACGCAGTATTTT.

The chain couples TRBV5-1 to TRBJ1-4; D possibly corresponds to TRBD1 (5 bases). CDR1 is SGHRS, CDR2 YFSETQ, per germline. V was pared by 4 bases and J by 7 bases, with 11 bases between. The CDR3 is 13 amino acids. The CDR3 sequence: CASSTGRGEKLFF. The CDR3 nucleotides read TGCGCCAGCAGCACGGGGAGGGGTGAAAAACTGTTTTTT.

This chain links TRBV9 with TRBJ2-1; TRBD2 matches at 8 bases. V lost 0 bases and J lost 7; bases outside the gene matches: 3. CDR1 SGDLS and CDR2 YYNGEE come from the germline V gene. The CDR3 is 14 amino acids. CDR3 residues: CASSVVASGNEQFF. Written as DNA, the CDR3 is TGTGCCAGCAGCGTAGTCGCTAGCGGGAATGAGCAGTTCTTC.

In regard to this clone: A junction boundary mismatches the germline segment, possibly from a read error. The chain employs TRBV5-8 and TRBJ2-5; 9 bases align to TRBD1. Germline V gene sequence: CDR1 SGHTS, CDR2 YDEGEE. The length of the CDR3 is 17 residues. CDR3 coding DNA: TGTGCCAGCAGTTTGGGACAGGGTGGAATGTACCAAGAGACCCAGTACTTC. This translates into CASSLGQGGMYQETQYF.

The sample holds one count of this clone. The chain is built from TRBV28 and TRBJ1-3; no reliable D call. The CDR3 totals 15 residues. The germline gives CDR1 MDHEN, CDR2 SYDVKM. V dropped 4 bases and J dropped 0 bases, with 10 bases sitting between them. The CDR3 here is CASSSQSSSGNTIYF. The CDR3, as DNA: TGTGCCAGCAGTTCCCAGTCTAGCTCTGGAAACACCATATATTTT.

The chain employs TRBV24-1 and TRBJ2-2, with a weak D call TRBD2 (5 bases). The CDR3 has 13 amino acids. Deletions cut 5 bases from V and 6 bases from J, with 9 bases between. Germline V gives CDR1 KGHDR, CDR2 SFDVKD. DNA of the CDR3: TGTGCCACCAGTGGGCGCGGGCCCGGGGAGCTGTTTTTT. It codes for CATSGRGPGELFF.

The gene calls are TRBV11-2 and TRBJ2-5, with TRBD2 identical over 7 bases. The CDR3 covers 14 residues. The J segment lost 5 bases and the V segment lost 4 bases, leaving 7 bases of the junction unmatched. Looked up from germline, CDR1 is SGHAT and CDR2 is FQNNGV. CDR3 in DNA: TGTGCCAGCAGCTCTAGACTAGCTGAGGAGACCCAGTACTTC. This translates into CASSSRLAEETQYF.

The chain recombines TRBV5-1 with TRBJ2-5, with D maybe TRBD1 (5 bases). CDR1 SGHRS and CDR2 YFSETQ come from the germline V gene. This CDR3 has 15 residues. The V end was cut by 4 bases, the J end by 5 bases, with 18 bases between. The CDR3 DNA sequence: TGCGCCAGCAGCCTGGTGGATCACCCAGGGGAGACCCAGTACTTC. It translates to CASSLVDHPGETQYF.

The chain couples TRBV15 to TRBJ2-5, with D perhaps TRBD2 (6 bases). Germline CDR1 and CDR2: LNHNV and YYDKDF (reference sequence). Trimming cost V 6 bases and J 3 bases, with 14 bases left between them. The CDR3 extends over 14 amino acids. CDR3 protein: CATRAGSGKETQYF. For the CDR3, the DNA is TGTGCCACCAGGGCCGGGAGTGGGAAAGAGACCCAGTACTTC. Full variable domain (outside the CDR3, taken from reference TRBV15 and TRBJ2-5): DAMVIQNPRYQVTQFGKPVTLSCSQTLNHNVMYWYQQKSSQAPKLLFHYYDKDFNNEADTPDNFQSRRPNTSFCFLDIRSPGLGDTAMYLCATRAGSGKETQYFGPGTRLLVL.

The rearrangement joins TRBV18 to TRBJ2-1; 8 bases agree with TRBD1. CDR1 is KGHSH and CDR2 is LQKENI in the germline V gene. This CDR3 region has 17 residues. The V and J ends lost 0 bases and 2 bases, in that order; junction bases with no gene match: 6. The CDR3 sequence: CASSPPVDRAAYNEQFF. CDR3 DNA: TGTGCCAGCTCACCACCCGTGGACAGGGCGGCCTACAATGAGCAGTTCTTC.

This chain links TRBV5-8 with TRBJ2-1, with 7 bases aligning to TRBD2. Trimming at V came to 4 bases and at J to 1 base, leaving 8 bases not matched to a gene. Germline CDR1 and CDR2: SGHTS and YDEGEE. This CDR3 region has 16 residues. CDR3 sequence (DNA): TGTGCCAGCAGCCGATTGGCGGGGGTATCCTACAATGAGCAGTTCTTC. Protein sequence: CASSRLAGVSYNEQFF.

J is TRBJ2-7 and V is TRBV7-9; 7 nucleotides match TRBD2. Germline V lookup: CDR1 SEHNR, CDR2 FQNEAQ (reference sequence). The trim removed 5 bases at V and 5 bases at J, leaving 3 bases unmatched. The CDR3 is 12 residues long. CDR3 in amino acids: CASSDRGDEQYF. The CDR3 DNA is TGTGCCAGCAGCGACCGGGGGGACGAGCAGTACTTC.

This sequence joins TRBV5-1 and TRBJ2-6, with no clear D. The CDR3 contains 17 residues. CDR1 SGHRS and CDR2 YFSETQ come from the germline V gene. The V and J ends lost 2 bases and 0 bases respectively, with 12 bases between them. In nucleotides, the CDR3 is TGCGCCAGCAGCTTCACCTCCGCTAGCTCTGGGGCCAACGTCCTGACTTTC. Translation gives CASSFTSASSGANVLTF.

The chain recombines TRBV21-1 with TRBJ2-7; the table's D call of TRBD1 was not tested on the DNA. TRBV21-1 is tagged as a pseudogene. There are 15 residues in the CDR3. The chain's CDR3 is CASSKVGTRYFGQYF. CDR3 sequence (DNA): TGTGCCAGCAGCAAAGTGGGGACAAGATACTTCGGGCAGTACTTC.

The rearrangement joins TRBV6-5 to TRBJ2-7, with D possibly matching TRBD1 (6 bases). CDR1 is MNHEY, CDR2 SVGAGI, per germline. The V gene lost 6 bases and the J gene lost 2 bases, with 14 bases spanning the gap. CDR3 length: 14 residues. CDR3: CASSARQAPYEQYF. Written as DNA, the CDR3 is TGTGCCAGCAGCGCACGACAGGCCCCCTACGAGCAGTACTTC.

The CDR3 DNA sequence: TGTGCCACCAGCTCAGGGATCTCTGGAAACACCATATATTTT. Residues: CATSSGISGNTIYF. This chain connects TRBV19 to TRBJ1-3, with a possible D match to TRBD1 (5 bases). V shed 10 bases and J shed 0 bases, with 13 bases lying between them. CDR1 is LNHDA, CDR2 SQIVND, per germline (reference sequence). The CDR3 has 14 amino acids.

The chain joins TRBV24-1 to TRBJ2-1; TRBD1 aligns across 9 bases. CDR3 length: 18 amino acids. Germline V CDR1 and CDR2: KGHDR, SFDVKD. J lost 7 bases, V lost 0 bases, and 12 bases had no gene match. The CDR3 DNA follows: TGTGCCACCAGTGATTTGCCGGGACAGGGCCATATCGGTAATGAGCAGTTCTTC. Its translation is CATSDLPGQGHIGNEQFF.

The chain uses TRBV3-1 (or the pseudogene TRBV3-2) and TRBJ2-2; no clear D gene. V gave up 4 bases and J gave up 4 bases, with 16 bases separating them. The CDR3 has 16 amino acids. Germline V lookup: CDR1 LGHDT, CDR2 YNNKEL (reference sequence). CDR3 DNA: TGTGCCAGCAGCCCCTCCAGCGCGGTAGTCACCGGGGAGCTGTTTTTT. Protein sequence: CASSPSSAVVTGELFF.

The chain combines TRBV30 with TRBJ2-7; weak D call: TRBD1 (5 bases). There are 15 residues in the CDR3. CDR1 and CDR2 from the germline V gene are GTSNPN and SVGIG (reference sequence). The V end was cut by 1 base, the J end by 2 bases, with 15 bases between. This CDR3 is CAWSAGLTEAYEQYF. The CDR3 coding sequence is TGTGCCTGGAGTGCCGGCTTGACAGAAGCCTACGAGCAGTACTTC.

In this sample, this clone turned up once. The chain is built from TRBV3-1 (or the pseudogene TRBV3-2) and TRBJ1-2; D not resolved. This CDR3 region has 15 residues. Deletions cut 0 bases from V and 3 bases from J, with 11 bases between. Per germline, CDR1 LGHDT and CDR2 YNNKEL (reference sequence). The CDR3 region has the DNA TGTGCCAGCAGCCAAGAGGTTGGGAGTCACTATGGCTACACCTTC. It specifies CASSQEVGSHYGYTF.

The V and J genes are TRBV6-5 and TRBJ2-7; 10 bases map to TRBD2. The CDR3 length is 15 residues. CDR1 MNHEY and CDR2 SVGAGI come from the germline V gene. The V segment lost 7 bases and the J segment 5 bases; nucleotides outside the gene matches: 11. The CDR3 DNA follows: TGTGCCAGCAACCCGTCGGGACTAGCGAGACACGAGCAGTACTTC. Amino acid sequence: CASNPSGLARHEQYF.

Here the CDR3 DNA reads TGCGCCAGCAGCTGGACTAGCACTGGGGAGACCCAGTACTTC. Protein product: CASSWTSTGETQYF. This chain joins TRBV5-1 and TRBJ2-5, with 8 bases lining up with TRBD2. The V segment lost 3 bases and the J segment 5 bases; nucleotides outside the gene matches: 6. This CDR3 comprises 14 residues. The V gene's germline CDR1 is SGHRS and CDR2 YFSETQ.

CDR3 nucleotide sequence: TGTGCCAGCAGCTCCATCTGGGAGGCCGGCGGGAACACTGAAGCTTTCTTT. Translating gives CASSSIWEAGGNTEAFF. The V gene is TRBV6-2 or TRBV6-3, the J gene TRBJ1-1; D unclear. V lost 6 bases and J 1 base, leaving 21 bases between the germline ends. Germline-derived CDR1 and CDR2 are MNHEY and SVGEGT. This CDR3 has 17 residues.

This clone occurred once. The chain combines TRBV12-3 or TRBV12-4 with TRBJ1-1; D might be TRBD1 (5 bases). The CDR3 loop spans 13 amino acids. V lost 6 bases, J lost 1 base, and 9 bases lay in between. The CDR3 loop reads CASSRTWNTEAFF. The CDR3 DNA sequence: TGTGCCAGCAGCCGGACATGGAACACTGAAGCTTTCTTT.

The chain is built from TRBV30 and TRBJ2-3; unclear D gene. The germline V gene has CDR1 GTSNPN and CDR2 SVGIG (reference sequence). V lost 2 bases and J 2 bases, leaving 5 bases between the germline ends. CDR3 length: 12 amino acids. This CDR3 reads CAWSYSTDTQYF. CDR3 DNA: TGTGCCTGGAGTTATTCCACAGATACGCAGTATTTT.

The chain couples TRBV15 to TRBJ2-7; TRBD1 is a possible D gene (5 bases). Germline loops: CDR1 LNHNV, CDR2 YYDKDF (reference sequence). V lost 3 bases and J 2 bases, leaving 17 bases between the germline ends. The CDR3 has 16 amino acids. The CDR3: CATSRASKAGTYEQYF. The CDR3 DNA is TGTGCCACCAGCAGGGCCTCTAAGGCAGGGACCTACGAGCAGTACTTC.

The chain combines TRBV24-1 with TRBJ1-2; 9 bases agree with TRBD1. This CDR3 is 16 amino acids long. The V and J ends lost 0 bases and 7 bases, in that order; junction bases with no gene match: 8. Germline loops: CDR1 KGHDR, CDR2 SFDVKD. Written as DNA, the CDR3 is TGTGCCACCAGTGATTTGCATGGACAGGGGAAGGGTGGCTACACCTTC. Translating gives CATSDLHGQGKGGYTF.

V and J are TRBV19 and TRBJ1-5; D possibly corresponds to TRBD1 (5 bases). CDR3 size: 15 residues. The germline V gene encodes CDR1 LNHDA and CDR2 SQIVND (reference sequence). The V and J ends lost 7 bases and 7 bases respectively, with 20 bases between them. CDR3: CASNLGQWKNQPQHF. The CDR3 DNA follows: TGTGCCAGTAACCTGGGGCAGTGGAAGAACCAGCCCCAGCATTTT.

The chain uses TRBV7-9 and TRBJ1-1; D perhaps matches TRBD1 (5 bases). This CDR3 region has 16 residues. Germline lookup yields CDR1 SEHNR and CDR2 FQNEAQ (reference sequence). The V end lost 6 bases, the J end lost 5 bases, and 22 bases lay between the germline ends. The CDR3 nucleotides read TGTGCCAGCAGTCCGGACACGCCGAGCGGGGGGACTGAAGCTTTCTTT. Residues: CASSPDTPSGGTEAFF.

The chain carries TRBV27 and TRBJ1-2; D uncertain. CDR1 and CDR2 (germline): MNHEY, SMNVEV (reference sequence). V lost 6 bases and J lost 0, with 14 bases in between. There are 15 residues in the CDR3. The CDR3 region is CASSPSRVANYGYTF. In DNA, the CDR3 is TGTGCCAGCAGCCCCTCACGAGTCGCTAACTATGGCTACACCTTC.

This sequence joins TRBV18 and TRBJ1-2, with D hard to call. Germline-derived CDR1 and CDR2 are KGHSH and LQKENI. Trimming cost V 4 bases and J 8 bases, with 11 bases left between them. The CDR3 runs to 12 residues. CDR3 protein: CASSLPRSGYTF. CDR3 bases: TGTGCCAGCTCACTCCCGCGATCCGGCTACACCTTC.